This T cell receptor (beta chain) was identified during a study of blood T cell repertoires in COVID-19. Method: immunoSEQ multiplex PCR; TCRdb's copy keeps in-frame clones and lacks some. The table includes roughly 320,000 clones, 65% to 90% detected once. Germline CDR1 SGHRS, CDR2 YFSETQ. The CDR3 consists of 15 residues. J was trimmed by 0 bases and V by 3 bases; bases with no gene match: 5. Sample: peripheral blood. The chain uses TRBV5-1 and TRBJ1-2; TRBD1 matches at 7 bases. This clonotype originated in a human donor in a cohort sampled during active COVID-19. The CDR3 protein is CASSSSGTANYGYTF. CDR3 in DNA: TGCGCCAGCAGCTCCTCCGGGACAGCTAACTATGGCTACACCTTC.